The rows below give T cell receptor beta chains drawn from one sample of a study of response to subunit inactivated influenza vaccine. From the RT-PCR reads, TCRdb called clonotypes with MiXCR, one entry per CDR3 protein. The profile shows 630,000 or so distinct CDR3 sequences, around 16% of them singletons. The sample consisted of PBMCs from blood, taken about 13 days after vaccination. The receptor set was obtained from a man in his forties or fifties who received an inactivated influenza vaccine. Both conserved end residues are part of each CDR3. Each record gives: J gene, D gene, clone size, V gene, CDR3 DNA, CDR3 protein. D genes are given only for firm matches. For some rows the clone size is stated as once, few or many, or as a class when expanded; others skip it.

j_call: TRBJ1-4
d_call: TRBD1
clone_size: few
v_call: TRBV6-5
cdr3_nt: TGTGCCAGCAGGTTAACAGGGGTTGGCGAAAAACTGTTTTTT
cdr3_aa: CASRLTGVGEKLFF

j_call: TRBJ1-1
d_call: .
clone_size: .
v_call: TRBV28
cdr3_nt: TGTGCCAGCAGTCCCTTCCTTGTTGGGAACACTGAAGCTTTCTTT
cdr3_aa: CASSPFLVGNTEAFF

j_call: TRBJ1-2
d_call: TRBD1
clone_size: .
v_call: TRBV20-1
cdr3_nt: TGCAGTGCTAGCGGGACAGCCTTCTATGGCTACACCTTC
cdr3_aa: CSASGTAFYGYTF

j_call: TRBJ2-3
d_call: .
clone_size: .
v_call: TRBV10-3
cdr3_nt: TGTGCCCTCGGGGTGGTCGGCACAGATACGCAGTATTTT
cdr3_aa: CALGVVGTDTQYF

j_call: TRBJ2-6
d_call: .
clone_size: .
v_call: TRBV4-2
cdr3_nt: TGTGCCAGCAGCCCTTTCAAATCGGCGGGGGCCAACGTCCTGACTTTC
cdr3_aa: CASSPFKSAGANVLTF

j_call: TRBJ2-1
d_call: .
clone_size: many
v_call: TRBV5-1
cdr3_nt: TGCGCCAGCAGCTCTACCTACGGCAATGAGCAGTTCTTC
cdr3_aa: CASSSTYGNEQFF

j_call: TRBJ1-1
d_call: .
clone_size: many
v_call: TRBV6-6
cdr3_nt: TGTGCCAGCAGGCAGGGGCACGAGGAAGCTTTCTTT
cdr3_aa: CASRQGHEEAFF

j_call: TRBJ2-1
d_call: .
clone_size: few
v_call: TRBV12-3/TRBV12-4
cdr3_nt: TGTGCCAGCAGTCCCCGGGCAGGCCGAACCTCCTACAATGAGCAGTTCTTC
cdr3_aa: CASSPRAGRTSYNEQFF

j_call: TRBJ1-2
d_call: .
clone_size: .
v_call: TRBV4-2
cdr3_nt: TGTGCCAGCAGCCAAGATCTTGCAGCAAACTATGGCTACACCTTC
cdr3_aa: CASSQDLAANYGYTF

j_call: TRBJ2-1
d_call: TRBD1
clone_size: many
v_call: TRBV12-3/TRBV12-4
cdr3_nt: TGTGCCAGCATTAGACAGGGCCATGAGCAGTTCTTC
cdr3_aa: CASIRQGHEQFF

j_call: TRBJ1-5
d_call: .
clone_size: few
v_call: TRBV5-6
cdr3_nt: TGTGCCAGCAGCTTGGGATATAGCCAGCCCCAGCATTTT
cdr3_aa: CASSLGYSQPQHF

j_call: TRBJ2-3
d_call: TRBD1
clone_size: .
v_call: TRBV7-9
cdr3_nt: TGTGCCAGCAGCTTTGTGGGACAGGGGGGAACAGATACGCAGTATTTT
cdr3_aa: CASSFVGQGGTDTQYF

j_call: TRBJ2-3
d_call: TRBD2
clone_size: .
v_call: TRBV24-1
cdr3_nt: TGTGCCACCAGTGCCTCCGGCGGGGGAGATACGCAGTATTTT
cdr3_aa: CATSASGGGDTQYF

j_call: TRBJ2-7
d_call: TRBD1
clone_size: .
v_call: TRBV4-3
cdr3_nt: TGCGCCAGCAGCCAAGATCTGGGACAGACCTACGAGCAGTACTTC
cdr3_aa: CASSQDLGQTYEQYF

j_call: TRBJ1-1
d_call: .
clone_size: .
v_call: TRBV11-2
cdr3_nt: TGTGCCAGCAGCCGACCGGCTGCTGAAGCTTTCTTT
cdr3_aa: CASSRPAAEAFF

j_call: TRBJ1-2
d_call: .
clone_size: few
v_call: TRBV6-4
cdr3_nt: TGTGCCAGATCTACAGGCCAGGAGTATGGCTACACCTTC
cdr3_aa: CARSTGQEYGYTF

j_call: TRBJ1-6
d_call: .
clone_size: .
v_call: TRBV5-6
cdr3_nt: TGTGCCAGCAGCACCCTGACAGGAAATAATTCACCCCTCCACTTT
cdr3_aa: CASSTLTGNNSPLHF

j_call: TRBJ2-5
d_call: TRBD2
clone_size: few
v_call: TRBV11-2
cdr3_nt: TGTGCCAGCAGCTTAGAACCGGGAGGCGAGACCCAGTACTTC
cdr3_aa: CASSLEPGGETQYF

j_call: TRBJ1-4
d_call: TRBD1
clone_size: many
v_call: TRBV7-8
cdr3_nt: TGTGCCAGCAGCTTAGTCTTATGGGACAGCAGAAATGAAAAACTGTTTTTT
cdr3_aa: CASSLVLWDSRNEKLFF

j_call: TRBJ2-1
d_call: .
clone_size: few
v_call: TRBV4-2
cdr3_nt: TGTGCCAGCAGCCAAGAACTGTATTCAAACTACAATGAGCAGTTCTTC
cdr3_aa: CASSQELYSNYNEQFF

j_call: TRBJ2-2
d_call: TRBD1
clone_size: .
v_call: TRBV10-3
cdr3_nt: TGTGCCATCAGAACCGGGACAGGGGTCACCGGGGAGCTGTTTTTT
cdr3_aa: CAIRTGTGVTGELFF

j_call: TRBJ2-2
d_call: .
clone_size: .
v_call: TRBV28
cdr3_nt: TGTGCCAGCAGTTTCGCTTTAGCGAACACCGGGGAGCTGTTTTTT
cdr3_aa: CASSFALANTGELFF

j_call: TRBJ2-5
d_call: TRBD2
clone_size: .
v_call: TRBV6-2/TRBV6-3
cdr3_nt: TGTGCCAGCAGCCTGACTAGCGGTCGTCCAGAGACCCAGTACTTC
cdr3_aa: CASSLTSGRPETQYF

j_call: TRBJ2-2
d_call: TRBD2
clone_size: .
v_call: TRBV24-1
cdr3_nt: TGTGCCACCAGTGATTCTCCGGGAGGGCCGAGCACCGGGGAGCTGTTTTTT
cdr3_aa: CATSDSPGGPSTGELFF

j_call: TRBJ2-5
d_call: .
clone_size: few
v_call: TRBV5-6
cdr3_nt: TGTGCCAGCAGCGAACGACAGGCTTGGGAGACCCAGTACTTC
cdr3_aa: CASSERQAWETQYF

j_call: TRBJ2-7
d_call: .
clone_size: .
v_call: TRBV28
cdr3_nt: TGTGCCAGCATGAGATTCCGTCCTACCCCCTACGAGCAGTACTTC
cdr3_aa: CASMRFRPTPYEQYF

j_call: TRBJ2-1
d_call: TRBD2
clone_size: .
v_call: TRBV12-3/TRBV12-4
cdr3_nt: TGTGCCAGCACCCCTCGGGGGGGCCAGGGCAATGAGCAGTTCTTC
cdr3_aa: CASTPRGGQGNEQFF

j_call: TRBJ1-6
d_call: .
clone_size: many
v_call: TRBV6-1
cdr3_nt: TGTGCCAGCAGTGAAGCGCTTTATAGGAATTCACCCCTCCACTTT
cdr3_aa: CASSEALYRNSPLHF

j_call: TRBJ2-7
d_call: .
clone_size: few
v_call: TRBV5-1
cdr3_nt: TGCGCCAGCAGCTTGGCAGGGACCCTCGGACTGGCCGAGCAGTACTTC
cdr3_aa: CASSLAGTLGLAEQYF